Shown below are 18 T cell receptor beta chains from a single sample sequenced in a study of blood T cell repertoires in COVID-19. TCRdb's table, derived via immunoSEQ multiplex PCR, lists solely in-frame clones and lacks some. The data contain fewer than 180,000 clones, 84% of them seen just once; the ten biggest clones take up under 2.5%. Sequencing was done on a sample of peripheral blood. The receptors come from a man aged 70-80 years with acute or convalescent COVID-19.

The chain couples TRBV11-2 to TRBJ1-2, with TRBD1 matching over 8 bases. The CDR3 is 13 amino acids. With V trimmed by 2 bases and J by 6 bases, 2 bases remained unmatched. Per the germline V gene, CDR1 is SGHAT and CDR2 is FQNNGV. CDR3 residues: CASSLRQGNGYTF. The CDR3 DNA is TGTGCCAGCAGCTTAAGACAGGGGAATGGCTACACCTTC.

This clone was detected only once. This chain uses TRBV7-9 with TRBJ1-4, with D hard to call. The CDR3 loop spans 15 amino acids. V was trimmed by 1 base and J by 7 bases, leaving 13 bases between them. The germline V gene has CDR1 SEHNR and CDR2 FQNEAQ (reference sequence). This chain's CDR3 is CASSLELGGGEKLFF. As DNA, the CDR3 is TGTGCCAGCAGCTTAGAGCTGGGAGGTGGTGAAAAACTGTTTTTT.

This clone has just a few counts. The chain links TRBV5-1 to TRBJ2-2; 7 bases align to TRBD1. Germline lookup yields CDR1 SGHRS and CDR2 YFSETQ. The CDR3 is 15 amino acids. The ends lost 2 bases at V and 1 base at J; junction bases unmatched: 2. The CDR3 region has the DNA TGCGCCAGCAGCTTAAGGGGGCAGAACACCGGGGAGCTGTTTTTT. Translated: CASSLRGQNTGELFF.

Concerning this clone: One end of the junction is discordant with germline, which a read error may explain. The V gene is TRBV5-1, the J gene TRBJ1-2, with 7 bases fitting TRBD1. The CDR3 contains 13 residues. Germline V CDR1 and CDR2: SGHRS, YFSETQ. CDR3 bases: TGCGCCAGCAGCTTGGTGGGGACAGAAACTATCGCCTTC. Protein product: CASSLVGTETIAF.

This chain joins TRBV30 and TRBJ2-2, with D possibly matching TRBD2 (5 bases). Per the germline V gene, CDR1 is GTSNPN and CDR2 is SVGIG (reference sequence). Trimming stripped 4 bases from V and 7 bases from J, with 25 bases between. The CDR3 covers 17 residues. This CDR3 reads CAWNLRRGNKSVGELFF. The CDR3, as DNA: TGTGCCTGGAATTTGCGACGAGGGAACAAGTCTGTCGGGGAGCTGTTTTTT.

The chain links TRBV18 to TRBJ2-1; TRBD2 agrees at 10 bases. V lost 3 bases and J lost 4; bases outside the gene matches: 3. Germline V lookup: CDR1 KGHSH, CDR2 LQKENI. CDR3 length equals 15 residues. CDR3 nucleotides: TGTGCCAGCTCACCGATGACTAGCGGGTACAATGAGCAGTTCTTC. Its translation: CASSPMTSGYNEQFF.

The V call is TRBV2, the J call TRBJ2-7; 16 bases line up with TRBD2. The V gene's germline CDR1 is SNHLY and CDR2 FYNNEI. V dropped 7 bases and J dropped 7; count of bases not matched to a gene: 7. This CDR3 contains 15 residues. The CDR3 sequence: CASTGTSGRAGEQYF. Written as DNA, the CDR3 is TGTGCCAGCACCGGGACTAGCGGGAGGGCCGGGGAGCAGTACTTC.

The chain is built from TRBV7-8 and TRBJ2-2, with D maybe TRBD1 (6 bases). The CDR3 has 16 residues. Deletions cut 5 bases from V and 2 bases from J, with 15 bases between. Looked up from germline, CDR1 is SGHVS and CDR2 is FQNEAQ. The CDR3 coding sequence is TGTGCCAGCAGCCCAGACTCGGGACACAACACCGGGGAGCTGTTTTTT. Translation: CASSPDSGHNTGELFF.

The J gene is TRBJ2-2, the V gene TRBV5-5; the match to TRBD1 covers 8 bases. CDR3 size: 13 residues. Per germline, CDR1 SGHKS and CDR2 YYEKEE (reference sequence). The V segment lost 2 bases and the J segment 7 bases; nucleotides outside the gene matches: 1. The CDR3 region is CASSLQGVGELFF. The CDR3, as DNA: TGTGCCAGCAGCTTACAGGGGGTCGGGGAGCTGTTTTTT. The full variable domain, in which reference TRBV5-5 and TRBJ2-2 provide the parts outside the CDR3, is DAGVTQSPTHLIKTRGQQVTLRCSPISGHKSVSWYQQVLGQGPQFIFQYYEKEERGRGNFPDRFSARQFPNYSSELNVNALLLGDSALYLCASSLQGVGELFFGEGSRLTVL.

The V call is TRBV2, the J call TRBJ1-4; 8 positions match TRBD1. With 7 bases clipped from V and 7 bases from J, the junction kept 5 bases outside the gene matches. CDR3 size: 13 residues. From germline, CDR1 is SNHLY and CDR2 FYNNEI. The CDR3 region is CASKGQGREKLFF. The DNA for the CDR3 is TGTGCCAGCAAAGGACAGGGACGTGAAAAACTGTTTTTT.

A note on this clone: The same CDR3 can be traced to other DNA sequences in this sample. This chain links TRBV6-5 with TRBJ2-5, with TRBD2 as a possible D gene (6 bases). The germline V gene has CDR1 MNHEY and CDR2 SVGAGI. V was pared by 5 bases and J by 5 bases, with 18 bases between. The CDR3 has 15 residues. CDR3 coding DNA: TGTGCCAGCAGTCCCCAGGGTCGGGGGAGGGAGACCCAGTACTTC. Translated, it gives CASSPQGRGRETQYF.

This sequence joins TRBV18 and TRBJ2-7, with 8 bases that match TRBD2. This CDR3 comprises 14 residues. CDR1 is KGHSH and CDR2 is LQKENI in the germline V gene. Unmatched junction bases numbered 3, after V lost 3 bases and J lost 2 bases. The CDR3 here is CASSPSGIAYEQYF. The CDR3 DNA reads as TGTGCCAGCTCACCTAGCGGGATTGCCTACGAGCAGTACTTC.

J is TRBJ2-5 and V is TRBV7-2, with a tentative D call TRBD2 (5 bases). Germline CDR1 and CDR2: SGHTA and FQGNSA. The length of the CDR3 is 15 residues. The germline V and J ends were trimmed by 1 base and 5 bases, with 14 bases remaining between them. The CDR3: CASSLGGFRGETQYF. The DNA for the CDR3 is TGTGCCAGCAGCTTAGGAGGGTTCAGAGGGGAGACCCAGTACTTC.

This chain joins TRBV7-9 and TRBJ2-5, with 15 bases aligning to TRBD2. After removal of 2 bases from V and 2 bases from J, the junction contained 3 bases not matched to a gene. Germline V gene lookup returns CDR1 SEHNR and CDR2 FQNEAQ (reference sequence). This CDR3 contains 17 residues. The CDR3 loop is CASSLRGTSGGQETQYF. DNA for the CDR3: TGTGCCAGCAGCTTAAGAGGGACTAGCGGGGGGCAAGAGACCCAGTACTTC.

This clone was recorded once. The rearrangement uses TRBV19 and TRBJ2-5; no firm D call. Germline V gene lookup returns CDR1 LNHDA and CDR2 SQIVND (reference sequence). The length of the CDR3 is 16 residues. V lost 0 bases and J 2 bases, leaving 13 bases between the germline ends. The CDR3 protein is CASSIDVRRSQETQYF. For the CDR3, the DNA is TGTGCCAGTAGTATAGATGTTAGGCGGTCTCAAGAGACCCAGTACTTC.

The chain carries TRBV3-1 (or the pseudogene TRBV3-2) and TRBJ1-5; D may be TRBD1 (6 bases). CDR3 length equals 15 residues. Trimming shortened V by 5 bases and J by 0 bases, and 11 bases separated the two germline ends. CDR1 and CDR2 from the germline V gene are LGHDT and YNNKEL (reference sequence). The CDR3 sequence: CASSKGGYSNQPQHF. The CDR3 DNA is TGTGCCAGCAGCAAGGGGGGGTATAGCAATCAGCCCCAGCATTTT.

This chain links TRBV6-5 with TRBJ2-1, with TRBD1 as a possible D gene (5 bases). This CDR3 has 16 residues. The V and J ends lost 2 bases and 1 base respectively, with 12 bases between them. CDR1 MNHEY and CDR2 SVGAGI come from the germline V gene. CDR3: CASSYVVSGSYNEQFF. The CDR3 nucleotides are TGTGCCAGCAGTTACGTGGTCTCAGGGTCCTACAATGAGCAGTTCTTC.

V is TRBV7-7 and J is TRBJ2-2, with D tentatively TRBD2 (5 bases). This CDR3 has 15 amino acids. Germline V CDR1 and CDR2: SSHAT, FNYEAQ (reference sequence). CDR3 amino acids: CASARGSSNTGELFF. The CDR3 DNA reads as TGTGCTAGCGCGAGAGGTAGTTCGAACACCGGGGAGCTGTTTTTT.